Included here is one T cell receptor beta chain sequence, with context. These data are taken from a study of blood T cell repertoires in COVID-19. Study-level background: Donors in the United States, Italy and Spain gave samples during acute or convalescent COVID-19. The analysed material was cDNA or gDNA that came from T cells, B-cell-depleted T cells, or PBMCs.

TCRdb's copy holds only in-frame clones and misses some; the assay was immunoSEQ multiplex PCR. The table includes a few hundred thousand clones, approximately 82% detected once. CDR1 and CDR2 (germline): LNHDA, SQIVND (reference sequence). V was cut by 6 bases and J by 0 bases, with 16 bases left in between. This CDR3 is 16 amino acids long. The receptor comes from a man aged 30-40 years who had recovered from COVID-19. Sequences were obtained from peripheral blood. V is TRBV19 and J is TRBJ2-3; possible D gene TRBD1, 6 bases. In nucleotides, the CDR3 is TGTGCCAGTAGGGACGGGCCAGGGGAAAGCACAGATACGCAGTATTTT. As protein: CASRDGPGESTDTQYF. Full variable domain (outside the CDR3, taken from reference TRBV19 and TRBJ2-3): DGGITQSPKYLFRKEGQNVTLSCEQNLNHDAMYWYRQDPGQGLRLIYYSQIVNDFQKGDIAEGYSVSREKKESFPLTVTSAQKNPTAFYLCASRDGPGESTDTQYFGPGTRLTVL.